Listed here is a single T cell receptor beta chain. The antigen remains unidentified. This specimen belongs to a study of T cell responses to AZD1222 COVID-19 vaccine. Whole-study findings and limits: Seropositive AZD1222 recipients at baseline numbered only five or six. Clonal diversity may have been underestimated, and the donors were mostly white British, with more females than males.

V shed 2 bases and J shed 4 bases, with 11 bases lying between them. CDR3 length: 14 amino acids. Germline CDR1 is MNHEY and CDR2 is SMNVEV (reference sequence). Sequencing used immunoSEQ multiplex PCR; TCRdb keeps in-frame clones, though not all of them. The data hold about 160,000 clones, with roughly 88% observed a single time. Second doses that came at about 4 or about 12 weeks were put together. The sample in question was peripheral blood, obtained 28 days after the second AZD1222 dose. The source is an adult who received the AZD1222 COVID-19 vaccine. This sequence joins TRBV27 and TRBJ1-2; unclear D gene. The CDR3 sequence is CASSLEMRGYGYTF. The CDR3 DNA follows: TGTGCCAGCAGTTTAGAGATGCGGGGCTATGGCTACACCTTC.